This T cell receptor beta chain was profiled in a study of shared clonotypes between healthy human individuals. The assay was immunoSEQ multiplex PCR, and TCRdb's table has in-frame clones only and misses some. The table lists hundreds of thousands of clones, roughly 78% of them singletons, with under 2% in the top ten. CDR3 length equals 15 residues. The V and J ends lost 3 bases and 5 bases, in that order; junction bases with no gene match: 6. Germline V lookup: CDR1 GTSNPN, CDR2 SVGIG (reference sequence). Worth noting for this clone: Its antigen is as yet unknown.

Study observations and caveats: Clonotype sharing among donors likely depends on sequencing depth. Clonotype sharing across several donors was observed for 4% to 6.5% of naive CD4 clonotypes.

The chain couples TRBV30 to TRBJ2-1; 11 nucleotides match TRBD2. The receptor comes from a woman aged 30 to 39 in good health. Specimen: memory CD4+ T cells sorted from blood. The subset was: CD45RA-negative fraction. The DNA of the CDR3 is TGTGCCTGGAGCCGAAAGGGACTAGCGGACAATGAGCAGTTCTTC. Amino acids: CAWSRKGLADNEQFF.